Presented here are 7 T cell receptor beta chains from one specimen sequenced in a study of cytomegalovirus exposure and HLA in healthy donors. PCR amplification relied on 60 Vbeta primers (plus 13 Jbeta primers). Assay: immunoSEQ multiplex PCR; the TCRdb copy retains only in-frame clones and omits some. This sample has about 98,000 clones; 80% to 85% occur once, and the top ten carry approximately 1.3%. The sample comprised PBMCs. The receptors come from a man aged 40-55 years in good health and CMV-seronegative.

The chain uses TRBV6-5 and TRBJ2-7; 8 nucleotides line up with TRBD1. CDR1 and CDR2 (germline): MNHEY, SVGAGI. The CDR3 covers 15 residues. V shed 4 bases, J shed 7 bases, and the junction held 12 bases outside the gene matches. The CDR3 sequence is CASSSRQGTFEEQYF. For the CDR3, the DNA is TGTGCCAGCAGTTCCCGACAGGGGACATTTGAAGAGCAGTACTTC.

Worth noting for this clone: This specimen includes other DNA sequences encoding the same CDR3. CDR3 residues: CASSLVGGGALTKNIQYF. The DNA of the CDR3 is TGCGCCAGCAGCTTGGTCGGCGGAGGGGCCCTAACCAAAAACATTCAGTACTTC. The gene calls are TRBV5-1 and TRBJ2-4; perhaps TRBD2 as D (6 bases). Germline V gene sequence: CDR1 SGHRS, CDR2 YFSETQ. CDR3 size: 18 residues. Trimming stripped 0 bases from V and 2 bases from J, with 18 bases between. The full variable domain, its missing parts supplied by reference TRBV5-1 and TRBJ2-4, is KAGVTQTPRYLIKTRGQQVTLSCSPISGHRSVSWYQQTPGQGLQFLFEYFSETQRNKGNFPGRFSGRQFSNSRSEMNVSTLELGDSALYLCASSLVGGGALTKNIQYFGAGTRLSVL.

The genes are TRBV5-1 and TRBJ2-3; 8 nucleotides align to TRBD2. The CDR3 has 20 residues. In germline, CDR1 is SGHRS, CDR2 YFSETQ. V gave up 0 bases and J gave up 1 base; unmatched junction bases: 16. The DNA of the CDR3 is TGCGCCAGCAGCTTGGATCTTTGGACTAGCCGGGGGTACGGCACAGATACGCAGTATTTT. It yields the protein CASSLDLWTSRGYGTDTQYF.

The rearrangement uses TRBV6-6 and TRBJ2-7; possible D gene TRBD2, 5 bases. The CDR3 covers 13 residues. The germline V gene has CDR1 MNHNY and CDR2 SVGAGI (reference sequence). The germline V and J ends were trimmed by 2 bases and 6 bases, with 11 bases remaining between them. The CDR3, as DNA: TGTGCCAGCAGTTACATCGGGGTAGGCGAGCAGTACTTC. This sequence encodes CASSYIGVGEQYF.

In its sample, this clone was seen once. DNA for the CDR3: TGTGCCAGCAGCACCTTTGGTCTAGCGGGGGGGCAGTACAATGAGCAGTTCTTC. It yields the protein CASSTFGLAGGQYNEQFF. The chain recombines TRBV11-2 with TRBJ2-1, with 12 bases matching TRBD2. The germline V gene encodes CDR1 SGHAT and CDR2 FQNNGV. The J segment lost 4 bases and the V segment lost 5 bases, leaving 12 bases of the junction unmatched. The CDR3 is made up of 18 amino acids.

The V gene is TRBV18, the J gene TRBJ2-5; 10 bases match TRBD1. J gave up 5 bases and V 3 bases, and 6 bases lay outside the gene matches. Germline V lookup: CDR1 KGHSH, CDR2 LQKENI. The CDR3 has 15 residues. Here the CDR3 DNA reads TGTGCCAGCTCACCTCGACAGGGGGCTGGGGAGACCCAGTACTTC. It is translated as CASSPRQGAGETQYF. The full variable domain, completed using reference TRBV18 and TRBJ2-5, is NAGVMQNPRHLVRRRGQEARLRCSPMKGHSHVYWYRQLPEEGLKFMVYLQKENIIDESGMPKERFSAEFPKEGPSILRIQQVVRGDSAAYFCASSPRQGAGETQYFGPGTRLLVL.

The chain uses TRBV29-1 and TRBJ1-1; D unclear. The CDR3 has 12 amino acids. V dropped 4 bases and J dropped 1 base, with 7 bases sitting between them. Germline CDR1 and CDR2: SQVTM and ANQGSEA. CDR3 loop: CSVGWRNTEAFF. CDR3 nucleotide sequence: TGCAGCGTTGGATGGAGGAACACTGAAGCTTTCTTT.